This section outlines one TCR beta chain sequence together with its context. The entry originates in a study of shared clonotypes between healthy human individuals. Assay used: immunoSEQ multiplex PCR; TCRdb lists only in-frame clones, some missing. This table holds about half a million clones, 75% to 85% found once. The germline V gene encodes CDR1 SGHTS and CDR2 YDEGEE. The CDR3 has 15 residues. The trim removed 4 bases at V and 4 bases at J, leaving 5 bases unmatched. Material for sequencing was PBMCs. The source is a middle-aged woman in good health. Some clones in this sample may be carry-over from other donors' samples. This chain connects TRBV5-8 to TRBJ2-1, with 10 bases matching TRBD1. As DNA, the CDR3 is TGTGCCAGCAGCCCAGGGACAGGGGCTTACAATGAGCAGTTCTTC. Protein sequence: CASSPGTGAYNEQFF.